This TCR beta chain derives from a study of cytomegalovirus exposure and HLA in healthy donors. General observations from the study: Cytomegalovirus association was assigned to about 150 TCR beta chains. Previous analysis showed most TCR beta V segments were productive about 87% or about 30% of the time.

Both 60 Vbeta primers and 13 Jbeta primers went into the PCR. Sequencing used immunoSEQ multiplex PCR; TCRdb keeps in-frame clones, though not all of them. The repertoire consists of over 100,000 clones, with around three fifths occurring once and the leading ten covering 2.4%. At the time of sampling, donors were nominally healthy, though unrecorded immune exposures were likely. Worth noting for this clone: Antigen unknown.

This CDR3 is built from 16 residues. The germline V gene encodes CDR1 SGHNT and CDR2 YYREEE (reference sequence). Trimming cost V 4 bases and J 2 bases; bases outside gene matches: 8. The specimen was PBMCs. This chain uses TRBV5-4 with TRBJ2-1, with 8 bases fitting TRBD1. This sequence was found in a middle-aged woman in good health and CMV-seronegative. The CDR3 DNA reads as TGTGCCAGCAGCCCCCAGGGGGCAGGTCCCTACAATGAGCAGTTCTTC. Its protein is CASSPQGAGPYNEQFF.